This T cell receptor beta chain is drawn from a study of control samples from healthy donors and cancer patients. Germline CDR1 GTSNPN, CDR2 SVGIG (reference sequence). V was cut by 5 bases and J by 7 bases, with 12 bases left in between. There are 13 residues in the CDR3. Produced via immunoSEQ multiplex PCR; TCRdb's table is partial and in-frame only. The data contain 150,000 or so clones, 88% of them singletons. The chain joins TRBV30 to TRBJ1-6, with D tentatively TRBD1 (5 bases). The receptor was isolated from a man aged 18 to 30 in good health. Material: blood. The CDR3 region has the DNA TGTGCCTGGGTGGACGGGGGGAATTCACCCCTCCACTTT. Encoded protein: CAWVDGGNSPLHF.